This T cell receptor (beta chain) is from a study of blood T cells in healthy people across ages. Study-level findings and limits: Long-lived donors exceeded aged donors in naive CD4+ cells and diversity.

No fewer than 7 million PBMCs went into each sample. Germline values: CDR1 PRHDT, CDR2 FYEKMQ (reference sequence). V lost 5 bases and J lost 2, with 16 bases in between. The CDR3 loop spans 16 amino acids. A second PCR of 7 to 11 cycles used a sample-barcoded 5' primer and a J-beta primer mix. TCRdb reanalysed the 5' RACE reads using MiXCR and keeps one entry per CDR3 protein. The data hold about 780,000 distinct CDR3 sequences, with roughly 25% observed a single time. To note about this clonotype: Its antigen is not known.

These same records also appear under a second study, on T cells of mothers and their children.

V and J are TRBV13 and TRBJ2-4, with D perhaps matching TRBD1 or TRBD2 (6 bases each). This sequence originates from a boy aged 5 to 17 in good health. Material for sequencing was blood. CDR3: CASSPRGGGSKNIQYF. DNA of the CDR3: TGTGCCAGCAGCCCGCGCGGAGGGGGATCCAAAAACATTCAGTACTTC. The full variable domain, in which reference TRBV13 and TRBJ2-4 provide the parts outside the CDR3, is AAGVIQSPRHLIKEKRETATLKCYPIPRHDTVYWYQQGPGQDPQFLISFYEKMQSDKGSIPDRFSAQQFSDYHSELNMSSLELGDSALYFCASSPRGGGSKNIQYFGAGTRLSVL.